What follows are 14 T cell receptor beta chains derived from one specimen sequenced in a study of T cell repertoires in cytomegalovirus infection. These receptors' antigens are unknown. MiXCR was run by TCRdb on the reads, yielding one entry per CDR3 protein. This table has approximately 990,000 distinct CDR3 sequences, around 32% appearing once. Sequencing used cultured CD8+ T cells from PBMCs, obtained from culture after CMV antigen stimulation. The receptors here all came from a human donor in good health (CMV status not recorded). Some clones in this sample may be carry-over from other donors' samples.

In this sample, this clonotype turned up many times. The chain combines TRBV5-1 with TRBJ2-2; D is uncertain. The CDR3 spans 17 residues. V was cut by 0 bases and J by 0 bases, with 12 bases left in between. The germline gives CDR1 SGHRS, CDR2 YFSETQ. The CDR3 DNA is TGCGCCAGCAGCTTGGGCCCGTCCGGGTCGAACACCGGGGAGCTGTTTTTT. Amino acid sequence: CASSLGPSGSNTGELFF.

This clonotype was picked up many times. This sequence joins TRBV6-5 and TRBJ2-4; D gene ambiguous. The germline V gene encodes CDR1 MNHEY and CDR2 SVGAGI. V was cut by 4 bases and J by 0 bases, with 7 bases left in between. The CDR3 consists of 14 residues. The CDR3: CASSSRLAKNIQYF. Here the CDR3 DNA reads TGTGCCAGCAGTTCACGGCTAGCCAAAAACATTCAGTACTTC.

This clonotype was seen many times. CDR3 residues: CASSSTGVGNEQFF. The CDR3 nucleotides are TGTGCCAGCAGTTCTACAGGGGTAGGAAATGAGCAGTTCTTC. This chain links TRBV12-3 or TRBV12-4 with TRBJ2-1; TRBD1 aligns across 7 bases. Trimming removed 4 bases from V and 7 bases from J; junction bases left unmatched: 7. The CDR3 sequence is 14 residues long.

The CDR3 reads CATSRDLRAGGEAKNIQYF. CDR3 nucleotide sequence: TGTGCCACCAGCAGAGATTTACGAGCGGGGGGAGAAGCCAAAAACATTCAGTACTTC. The chain links TRBV15 to TRBJ2-4, with 9 bases identical to TRBD2. Germline V lookup: CDR1 LNHNV, CDR2 YYDKDF (reference sequence). The CDR3 is made up of 19 amino acids. V shed 0 bases, J shed 0 bases, and the junction held 9 bases outside the gene matches.

This clonotype occurred a few times. V is TRBV27 and J is TRBJ2-7, with unresolved D. The length of the CDR3 is 13 residues. Germline CDR1 is MNHEY and CDR2 is SMNVEV (reference sequence). V lost 6 bases to trimming and J lost 3 bases, with 12 bases between them. The CDR3 DNA follows: TGTGCCAGCAGCCATGGGCTTTTCTACGAGCAGTACTTC. This codes for CASSHGLFYEQYF.

This clonotype has at least ten counts. The chain recombines TRBV7-6 with TRBJ1-2, with D tentatively TRBD1 (6 bases). Trimming pared 5 bases from V and 4 bases from J, leaving 17 bases between. The germline CDR1 and CDR2 sequences are SGHVS and FNYEAQ. This CDR3 is built from 15 residues. CDR3 nucleotides: TGTGCCAGCAGCCCAACGCAGGGGCGGGGCTATGGCTACACCTTC. Protein product: CASSPTQGRGYGYTF.

V gene TRBV28 combines with J gene TRBJ2-7; 7 nucleotides align to TRBD2. CDR1 and CDR2 (germline): MDHEN, SYDVKM. The V and J ends lost 3 bases and 10 bases, in that order; junction bases with no gene match: 6. This CDR3 spans 12 amino acids. CDR3 DNA sequence: TGTGCCAGCAGTTTCCCAGGGAGGGAACAGTACGTC. This encodes CASSFPGREQYV.

The V call is TRBV7-6, the J call TRBJ2-7; the match to TRBD1 covers 8 bases. The CDR3 is 14 residues long. Germline V gene data show CDR1 as SGHVS and CDR2 as FNYEAQ. V lost 4 bases, J lost 6 bases, and 8 bases stayed unmatched. CDR3 DNA sequence: TGTGCCAGCAGCTCTCGGACAGGGTCTCTCGAGCAGTACGTC. Protein product: CASSSRTGSLEQYV.

This clonotype was seen many times. V usage is TRBV7-9 and J usage is TRBJ1-5, with 9 positions matching TRBD1. Trimming at V came to 5 bases and at J to 0 bases, leaving 2 bases not matched to a gene. The CDR3 has 15 amino acids. The V gene's germline CDR1 is SEHNR and CDR2 FQNEAQ (reference sequence). As DNA, the CDR3 is TGTGCCAGCAGCGGGACAGGGAGTAGCAATCAGCCCCAGCATTTT. Translation gives CASSGTGSSNQPQHF.

The J gene is TRBJ2-7, the V gene TRBV6-6; 14 bases map to TRBD2. This CDR3 has 17 amino acids. CDR1 and CDR2 (germline): MNHNY, SVGAGI (reference sequence). V lost 0 bases and J lost 4; bases outside the gene matches: 5. CDR3 sequence reads: CASSYSRLAGGRYEQYF. The CDR3 region has the DNA TGTGCCAGCAGTTACTCCCGACTAGCGGGGGGGCGGTACGAGCAGTACTTC.

This clonotype was seen at least ten times. The V call is TRBV7-2, the J call TRBJ1-1; D is undetermined. Per germline, CDR1 SGHTA and CDR2 FQGNSA. V was shortened by 1 base and J by 10 bases, with 10 bases between the two germline ends. The CDR3 runs to 12 residues. The chain's CDR3 is CASSLGWKGAFF. The CDR3 DNA follows: TGTGCCAGCAGCTTAGGATGGAAAGGAGCTTTCTTT.

The rearrangement joins TRBV25-1 to TRBJ2-7; D is possibly TRBD2 (6 bases). This CDR3 region has 16 residues. Germline assignment: CDR1 MGHDK and CDR2 SYGVNS. Between the trimmed V and J ends, which lost 3 bases and 0 bases, there was a span of 15 bases. In DNA, the CDR3 is TGTGCCAGCAGTGAGGGGGTTGGGGGGAGCTCCTACGAGCAGTACTTC. Encoded protein: CASSEGVGGSSYEQYF.

This clonotype was seen a handful of times. The V and J genes are TRBV6-2 or TRBV6-3 and TRBJ2-5, with TRBD2 matching 12 bases. V shed 6 bases, J shed 3 bases, and the junction held 2 bases outside the gene matches. CDR1 MNHEY and CDR2 SVGEGT come from the germline V gene. The CDR3 is 14 residues long. As DNA, the CDR3 is TGTGCCAGCAGGAGACTAGCGGGAGAAGAGACCCAGTACTTC. Its protein product is CASRRLAGEETQYF.

The chain carries TRBV19 and TRBJ1-1, with D possibly TRBD1 on 6 matching bases. V lost 8 bases and J 4 bases, leaving 17 bases between the germline ends. CDR1 LNHDA and CDR2 SQIVND come from the germline V gene (reference sequence). The CDR3 extends over 14 amino acids. CDR3 DNA sequence: TGTGCCAGTCGAAGTACCGGGACAATCACTGAAGCTTTCTTT. This encodes CASRSTGTITEAFF. Full variable domain (missing parts from reference TRBV19 and TRBJ1-1): DGGITQSPKYLFRKEGQNVTLSCEQNLNHDAMYWYRQDPGQGLRLIYYSQIVNDFQKGDIAEGYSVSREKKESFPLTVTSAQKNPTAFYLCASRSTGTITEAFFGQGTRLTVV.